This T cell receptor beta chain was retrieved from a study of cytomegalovirus exposure and HLA in healthy donors. Points from the study as a whole: Most TCR sequences proved rare, with some public TCRs found in many donors.

Primers: 60 Vbeta forward and 13 Jbeta reverse. Libraries were prepared by immunoSEQ multiplex PCR; TCRdb keeps only in-frame clonotypes and omits some of them. The sample has about 170,000 clones, 60% to 80% seen once; the top ten hold around 0.97%. This CDR3 contains 16 residues. V lost 5 bases, J lost 3 bases, and 19 bases lay in between. In germline, CDR1 is SNHLY, CDR2 FYNNEI. As for this clone: The antigen is undetermined.

The sequencing sample was made of PBMCs. The TCR originated in a woman between 45 and 65 years old in good health and CMV-seropositive. The gene calls are TRBV2 and TRBJ1-2; TRBD1 might be the D (6 bases). DNA for the CDR3: TGTGCCAGCAGTTCGCGCGGGGGCAACCTGGACTATGGCTACACCTTC. Translation: CASSSRGGNLDYGYTF.